The present TCR beta chain was sequenced within a study of OX40 agonist ivuxolimab in advanced cancers. Clones were read by immunoSEQ multiplex PCR, and TCRdb kept only the in-frame ones, dropping some. There are roughly 20,000 clones in the sample; about 86% occur only once, and over 9.5% lies in the top ten. The CDR3 contains 14 residues. Germline V lookup: CDR1 SGHVS, CDR2 FNYEAQ. Trimming left V 1 base short and J 0 bases short, with 4 bases between. The receptor was isolated from an adult with an advanced solid tumor such as melanoma, head and neck, liver or kidney cancer. The sequences come from CD4+ or CD8+ T cells sorted from blood, collected in a trial of the OX40 agonist ivuxolimab. This chain connects TRBV7-6 to TRBJ1-5; no clear D gene. CDR3: CASSLGYSNQPQHF. In DNA form, the CDR3 reads TGTGCCAGCAGCTTAGGGTATAGCAATCAGCCCCAGCATTTT. The full variable domain, completed using reference TRBV7-6 and TRBJ1-5, is GAGVSQSPRYKVTKRGQDVALRCDPISGHVSLYWYRQALGQGPEFLTYFNYEAQQDKSGLPNDRFSAERPEGSISTLTIQRTEQRDSAMYRCASSLGYSNQPQHFGDGTRLSIL.